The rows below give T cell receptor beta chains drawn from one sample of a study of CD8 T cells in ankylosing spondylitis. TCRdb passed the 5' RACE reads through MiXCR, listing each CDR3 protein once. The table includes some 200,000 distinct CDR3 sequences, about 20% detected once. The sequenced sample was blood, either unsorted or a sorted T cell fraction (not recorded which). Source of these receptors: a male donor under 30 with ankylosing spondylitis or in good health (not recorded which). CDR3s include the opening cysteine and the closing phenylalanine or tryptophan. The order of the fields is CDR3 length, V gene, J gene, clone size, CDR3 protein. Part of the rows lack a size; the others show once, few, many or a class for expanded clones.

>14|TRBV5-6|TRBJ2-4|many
CASSFGVVSNIQYF
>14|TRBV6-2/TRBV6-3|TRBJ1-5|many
CASRPLGGNQPQHF
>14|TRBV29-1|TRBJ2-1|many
CSVVPLAGGAEQFF
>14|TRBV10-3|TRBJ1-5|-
CAISESLSNQPQHF
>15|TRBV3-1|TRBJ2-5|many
CASSSVTGRRETQYF
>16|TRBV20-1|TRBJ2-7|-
CSATGTSGRSSYEQYF
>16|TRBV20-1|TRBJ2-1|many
CSARDYGVREEDEQFF
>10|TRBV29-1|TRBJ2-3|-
CSVVPDTQYF
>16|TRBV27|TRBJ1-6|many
CASSSPHRGTYSPLHF
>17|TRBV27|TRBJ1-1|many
CASTPLRGRGRNTEAFF
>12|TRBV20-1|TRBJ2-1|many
CSAPEGGAEQFF
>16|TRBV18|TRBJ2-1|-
CASSPPIAGTYNEQFF
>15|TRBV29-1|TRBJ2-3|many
CSVELWQVSTDTQYF
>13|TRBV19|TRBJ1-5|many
CASMGSSNQPQHF
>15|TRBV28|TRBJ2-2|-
CASSRPRQGTGDLFF
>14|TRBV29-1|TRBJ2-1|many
CSVVQGLLYNEQFF
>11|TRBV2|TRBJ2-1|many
CAIRLNNEQFF
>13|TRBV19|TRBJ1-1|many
CASSIGQNTEAFF
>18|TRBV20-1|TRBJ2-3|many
CSARTLWTSGRSEDTQYF
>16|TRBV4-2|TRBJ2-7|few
CASSSTRGGRMHEQYF
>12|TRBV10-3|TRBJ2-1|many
CAISEWGNEQFF
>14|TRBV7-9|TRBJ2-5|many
CASSRDREIETQYF
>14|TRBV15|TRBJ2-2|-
CATSSGTNTGELFF
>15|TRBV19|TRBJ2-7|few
CASSNLGEVRYEQYF
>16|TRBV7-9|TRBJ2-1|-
CASSVMTGVSYNEQFF
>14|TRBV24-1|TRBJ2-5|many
CATSDPWEEETQYF
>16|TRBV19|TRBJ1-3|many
CASSSARKNSGNTIYF
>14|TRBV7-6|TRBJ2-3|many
CASEGQGAADTQYF
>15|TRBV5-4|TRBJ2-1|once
CASSSASSSYNEQFF
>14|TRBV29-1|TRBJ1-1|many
CSVDFRLRGTEAFF
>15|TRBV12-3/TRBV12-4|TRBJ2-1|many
CASTITSGRALEQFF
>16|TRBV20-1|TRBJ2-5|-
CSATQQKRTGSETQYF
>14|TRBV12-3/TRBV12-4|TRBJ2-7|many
CASSSTDRDYEQYF
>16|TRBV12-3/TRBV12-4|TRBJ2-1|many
CASNFQPIDGYNEQFF
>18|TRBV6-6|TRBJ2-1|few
CASSYSISAGGTYNEQFF
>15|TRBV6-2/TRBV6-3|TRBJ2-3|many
CASSPGTSATDTQYF
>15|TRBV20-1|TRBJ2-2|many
CSARGLADNTGELFF
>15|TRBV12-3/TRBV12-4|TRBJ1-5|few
CASSLSGGANQPQHF
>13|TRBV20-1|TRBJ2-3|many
CSASRTGLDTQYF
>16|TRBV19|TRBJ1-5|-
CASSIAQRNRNQPQHF
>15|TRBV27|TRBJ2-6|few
CASRDIGSGANVLTF
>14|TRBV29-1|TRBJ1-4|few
CSVDPTGSGEKLFF
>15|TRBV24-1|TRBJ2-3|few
CATSDLRASTDTQYF
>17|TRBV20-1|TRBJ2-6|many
CSASSGSLKSGANVLTF
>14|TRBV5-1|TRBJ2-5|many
CASSFWAEQETQYF
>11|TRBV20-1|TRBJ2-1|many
CSARLGPEQFF
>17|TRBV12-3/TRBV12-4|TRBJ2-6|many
CASSHGAAPLGANVLTF
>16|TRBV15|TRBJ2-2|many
CATSARQTGDGGELFF
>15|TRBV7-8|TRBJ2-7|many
CASSLIRGLFNEQYF
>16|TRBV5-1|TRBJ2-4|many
CASSFLSGSDKNIQYF
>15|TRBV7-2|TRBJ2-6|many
CASSLPRTGANVLTF
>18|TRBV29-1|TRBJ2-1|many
CSVDPSGTSGRVYNEQFF
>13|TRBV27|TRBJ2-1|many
CASRGLTNNEQFF
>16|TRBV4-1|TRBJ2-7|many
CASSQLPGQGASEQYF
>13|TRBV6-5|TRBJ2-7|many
CASSYYPGYEQYF